This T cell receptor (beta chain) was found in a study of blood T cell repertoires in COVID-19. Study summary: Samples taken during acute and convalescent COVID-19 were collected in the United States, Italy and Spain. PBMCs, B-cell-depleted T cells, or T cells were the source of the cDNA or gDNA that made up the material.

Original processing notes: Amplifying reference gene primers gave estimates of nucleated cell counts. Only in-frame clones appear in the TCRdb table, and some are missing; sequencing was by immunoSEQ multiplex PCR. V and J calls and clone size are copied from that table; D and trimming were computed from the DNA. Seen here are more than 200,000 clones, 65% to 85% observed once, and the top ten hold around 4.1%. The CDR3 runs to 13 residues. Germline V gene lookup returns CDR1 MNHEY and CDR2 SVGAGI. The junction had 2 bases not matched to a gene; V was cut back by 6 bases and J by 3 bases. Sequencing input: peripheral blood. This clonotype was obtained from a woman between 35 and 50 years old with active or convalescent COVID-19. The V call is TRBV6-5, the J call TRBJ1-1, with 9 bases fitting TRBD1. The chain's CDR3 is CASRGQGDTEAFF. The CDR3 nucleotides read TGTGCCAGCAGGGGACAGGGCGACACTGAAGCTTTCTTT.